What follows describes a single T cell receptor (beta chain). The data were taken from a study of shared clonotypes between healthy human individuals. Germline V CDR1 and CDR2: SGHRS, YFSETQ. Trimming at V came to 0 bases and at J to 4 bases, leaving 1 base not matched to a gene. CDR3 length equals 15 residues. Assay execution proceeded at the deep level. The data were produced by immunoSEQ multiplex PCR, yet TCRdb's version contains in-frame clones alone and is incomplete. The data contain millions of clones, 85% to 95% of them singletons. This chain links TRBV5-1 with TRBJ1-1, with TRBD1 matching 12 bases. The clonotype originates from a man aged 18 to 35 in good health. Sequenced sample: naive CD4+ T cells sorted from blood. Subset meaning: CD45RA+ positively selected. The CDR3: CASSLEGQGATEAFF. The CDR3 DNA reads as TGCGCCAGCAGCTTGGAGGGACAGGGGGCCACTGAAGCTTTCTTT.